The 3 T cell receptor beta chains presented below share a single source sample, sequenced in a study of sequential checkpoint blockade in melanoma. Produced via immunoSEQ multiplex PCR; TCRdb's table is partial and in-frame only. The sample includes roughly 30,000 clones, more than 80% seen only once; the top ten take approximately 16%. The treatment: randomized to nivolumab then ipilimumab (arm A) or the reverse (arm B). The specimen was CD8+ T cells sorted from blood (inferred from file names), collected from a patient given nivolumab and ipilimumab in sequence. These receptors all stem from a human donor with melanoma.

V gene TRBV11-2 combines with J gene TRBJ2-7, with 7 positions matching TRBD1. After removal of 0 bases from V and 4 bases from J, the junction contained 6 bases not matched to a gene. Germline-derived CDR1 and CDR2 are SGHAT and FQNNGV. This CDR3 comprises 15 residues. CDR3 protein: CASSLDRGRGYEQYF. CDR3 bases: TGTGCCAGCAGCTTAGATCGAGGCAGGGGGTACGAGCAGTACTTC.

This clone has more than one count but fewer than ten. CDR3 DNA: TGTGCCAGCAGCGGTCAGGGGGTGAAGGGGCAGTACTTC. As protein: CASSGQGVKGQYF. The chain is built from TRBV7-9 and TRBJ2-7, with 7 nucleotides matching TRBD1. Germline values: CDR1 SEHNR, CDR2 FQNEAQ (reference sequence). After removal of 5 bases from V and 9 bases from J, the junction contained 10 bases not matched to a gene. This CDR3 is built from 13 residues.

The J gene is TRBJ1-2, the V gene TRBV9; a weak D match, TRBD1 (6 bases). Germline V CDR1 and CDR2: SGDLS, YYNGEE. This CDR3 is 15 amino acids long. V shed 5 bases and J shed 8 bases, with 22 bases lying between them. The CDR3 spells CASRDRSGGNSGYTF. The CDR3 DNA reads as TGTGCCAGCAGGGACAGATCCGGAGGCAATTCAGGCTACACCTTC.